The 18 T cell receptor beta chains reported below all come from one sample, sequenced in a study of CD8 T cells in ankylosing spondylitis. Which antigens these TCRs recognize remains unknown. MiXCR, run by TCRdb on the 5' RACE reads, gives a single entry per CDR3 protein. The sample carries about 510,000 distinct CDR3 sequences, approximately 5.3% recorded once. Findings of the study overall: Ankylosing spondylitis blood appeared to carry a characteristic TCR beta motif of several highly homologous variants.

Input material: blood, either unsorted or a sorted T cell fraction (not recorded which). These receptors were obtained from a male donor with ankylosing spondylitis.

This rearrangement joins TRBV19 to TRBJ2-7, with D perhaps TRBD2 (7 bases). The CDR3 spans 14 residues. Germline V gene sequence: CDR1 LNHDA, CDR2 SQIVND (reference sequence). The V end lost 4 bases, the J end lost 2 bases, and 12 bases lay between the germline ends. The CDR3 DNA reads as TGTGCCAGTAGTACGGGGGGCTTCACCTACGAGCAGTACTTC. This gives the protein CASSTGGFTYEQYF.

Details on this clonotype: A much bigger clone sits one base away, suggesting this may be a read error. The V gene is TRBV20-1, the J gene TRBJ2-7, with D possibly being TRBD1 or TRBD2 (5 bases each). Germline V gene data show CDR1 as DFQATT and CDR2 as SNEGSKA (reference sequence). V was cut by 6 bases and J by 0 bases, with 21 bases left in between. The CDR3 has 16 residues. The CDR3 loop is CSARIWGKLNSYEQYF. The CDR3 bases are TGCAGTGCAAGAATTTGGGGGAAGCTTAACTCCTACGAGCAGTACTTC.

The sample holds many counts of this clonotype. The chain combines TRBV7-2 with TRBJ2-1, with 9 bases identical to TRBD2. The germline CDR1 and CDR2 sequences are SGHTA and FQGNSA. This CDR3 contains 16 residues. Trimming took 5 bases from V and 0 from J; bases not matched to a gene: 5. CDR3 nucleotides: TGTGCCAGCAGCCGTAGCGGGGGCCTCTCCTACAATGAGCAGTTCTTC. Protein sequence: CASSRSGGLSYNEQFF. Combining the CDR3 with reference TRBV7-2 and TRBJ2-1 gives the whole variable domain GAGVSQSPSNKVTEKGKDVELRCDPISGHTALYWYRQSLGQGLEFLIYFQGNSAPDKSGLPSDRFSAERTGGSVSTLTIQRTQQEDSAVYLCASSRSGGLSYNEQFFGPGTRLTVL.

The chain joins TRBV24-1 to TRBJ2-2; maybe TRBD2 (5 bases). V shed 2 bases and J shed 5 bases, with 14 bases lying between them. Germline V gene data show CDR1 as KGHDR and CDR2 as SFDVKD. There are 16 residues in the CDR3. CDR3 sequence (DNA): TGTGCCACCAGTGATTACCCGGGAAGAGGGACCGGGGAGCTGTTTTTT. Translated: CATSDYPGRGTGELFF.

This clonotype came up many times. V usage is TRBV29-1 and J usage is TRBJ1-2, with D tentatively TRBD1 (5 bases). The germline V and J ends were trimmed by 7 bases and 4 bases, with 19 bases remaining between them. The germline V gene has CDR1 SQVTM and CDR2 ANQGSEA. The CDR3 has 14 amino acids. The DNA of the CDR3 is TGCAGCGCCGGAGGGCTAGGGGCGAGCTATGGCTACACCTTC. Protein product: CSAGGLGASYGYTF. Full variable domain (rest looked up from reference TRBV29-1 and TRBJ1-2): SAVISQKPSRDICQRGTSLTIQCQVDSQVTMMFWYRQQPGQSLTLIATANQGSEATYESGFVIDKFPISRPNLTFSTLTVSNMSPEDSSIYLCSAGGLGASYGYTFGSGTRLTVV.

This clonotype was seen many times. The J gene is TRBJ2-1, the V gene TRBV18; 7 bases are a match to TRBD2. The CDR3 loop spans 16 amino acids. Trimming removed 0 bases from V and 6 bases from J; junction bases left unmatched: 8. Germline V gene data show CDR1 as KGHSH and CDR2 as LQKENI. CDR3 nucleotides: TGTGCCAGCTCACCACCGAAGGGAGGGTTCCGCAATGAGCAGTTCTTC. It translates to CASSPPKGGFRNEQFF.

This clonotype was counted ten times or more. V and J are TRBV20-1 and TRBJ1-5, with 10 bases fitting TRBD1. This CDR3 contains 13 residues. Germline V gene lookup returns CDR1 DFQATT and CDR2 SNEGSKA (reference sequence). V gave up 0 bases and J gave up 13 bases; unmatched junction bases: 6. This CDR3 is CSARDGTGVSQHF. In DNA, the CDR3 is TGCAGTGCTAGAGACGGGACAGGGGTATCACAGCATTTT.

In its sample, this clonotype was seen many times. The V and J genes are TRBV4-3 and TRBJ1-1; no reliable D call. The CDR3 loop spans 15 amino acids. V was shortened by 0 bases and J by 6 bases, with 14 bases between the two germline ends. Germline CDR1 is LGHNA and CDR2 is YSLEER. CDR3 sequence: CASSQDSTASPEAFF. The CDR3 DNA follows: TGCGCCAGCAGCCAAGATTCTACAGCCTCTCCTGAAGCTTTCTTT.

V is TRBV30 and J is TRBJ1-5; D may be TRBD1 (6 bases). Trimming removed 2 bases from V and 1 base from J, with 18 bases in between. The germline V gene encodes CDR1 GTSNPN and CDR2 SVGIG (reference sequence). This CDR3 has 17 residues. CDR3 residues: CAWSSSGVRRSNQPQHF. The CDR3 coding sequence is TGTGCCTGGAGTTCCTCAGGGGTTCGAAGAAGCAATCAGCCCCAGCATTTT. Together with reference TRBV30 and TRBJ1-5, the CDR3 gives the full variable domain: SQTIHQWPATLVQPVGSPLSLECTVEGTSNPNLYWYRQAAGRGLQLLFYSVGIGQISSEVPQNLSASRPQDRQFILSSKKLLLSDSGFYLCAWSSSGVRRSNQPQHFGDGTRLSIL.

A few counts support this clonotype. The rearrangement joins TRBV7-3 to TRBJ1-2; D gene uncertain. V was shortened by 2 bases and J by 4 bases, with 14 bases between the two germline ends. CDR1 and CDR2 from the germline V gene are SGHTA and FQGTGA. This CDR3 contains 15 residues. The CDR3 region has the DNA TGTGCCAGCAGCTTAGAGGACTCCAATTCCTATGGCTACACCTTC. Residues: CASSLEDSNSYGYTF.

This clonotype was observed a handful of times. V gene TRBV7-9 combines with J gene TRBJ1-2, with D perhaps TRBD1 (6 bases). Germline V lookup: CDR1 SEHNR, CDR2 FQNEAQ (reference sequence). V lost 5 bases and J lost 8, with 9 bases in between. The CDR3 length is 11 residues. The CDR3 loop is CASSAGVGYTF. CDR3 DNA: TGTGCCAGCAGCGCAGGGGTCGGCTACACCTTC. The full variable domain, in which reference TRBV7-9 and TRBJ1-2 provide the parts outside the CDR3, is DTGVSQNPRHKITKRGQNVTFRCDPISEHNRLYWYRQTLGQGPEFLTYFQNEAQLEKSRLLSDRFSAERPKGSFSTLEIQRTEQGDSAMYLCASSAGVGYTFGSGTRLTVV.

V gene TRBV28 combines with J gene TRBJ1-5, with TRBD1 identical over 7 bases. The CDR3 is 16 amino acids. The ends lost 5 bases at V and 0 bases at J; junction bases unmatched: 7. The germline gives CDR1 MDHEN, CDR2 SYDVKM. CDR3 amino acids: CASSRDSYYSNQPQHF. CDR3 nucleotides: TGTGCCAGCAGTCGGGACAGTTATTATAGCAATCAGCCCCAGCATTTT.

This clonotype was counted many times. The chain uses TRBV6-2 or TRBV6-3 and TRBJ2-7, with 8 nucleotides matching TRBD2. The CDR3 covers 15 residues. V shed 0 bases, J shed 3 bases, and the junction held 4 bases outside the gene matches. Germline V gene data show CDR1 as MNHEY and CDR2 as SVGEGT. For the CDR3, the DNA is TGTGCCAGCAGTTACTCTCGCGCGGGAGGCTACGAGCAGTACTTC. It codes for CASSYSRAGGYEQYF.

In this sample, this clonotype turned up a few times. The gene calls are TRBV3-1 and TRBJ2-2, with 10 bases that match TRBD1. J gave up 3 bases and V 4 bases, and 11 bases lay outside the gene matches. The V gene's germline CDR1 is LGHDT and CDR2 YNNKEL (reference sequence). There are 18 residues in the CDR3. In DNA form, the CDR3 reads TGTGCCAGCAGCCGATGGGACAGGGGACGCCCATACACCGGGGAGCTGTTTTTT. This translates into CASSRWDRGRPYTGELFF.

This clonotype was counted at least ten times. This chain uses TRBV7-2 with TRBJ2-7; D remains unclear. There are 13 residues in the CDR3. Germline lookup yields CDR1 SGHTA and CDR2 FQGNSA. The V end lost 2 bases, the J end lost 5 bases, and 10 bases lay between the germline ends. CDR3 sequence (DNA): TGTGCCAGCAGCTTAAGGCCAGTCCACGAGCAGTACTTC. Translating it yields CASSLRPVHEQYF. The full variable domain, its missing parts supplied by reference TRBV7-2 and TRBJ2-7, is GAGVSQSPSNKVTEKGKDVELRCDPISGHTALYWYRQSLGQGLEFLIYFQGNSAPDKSGLPSDRFSAERTGGSVSTLTIQRTQQEDSAVYLCASSLRPVHEQYFGPGTRLTVT.

The chain links TRBV6-2 or TRBV6-3 to TRBJ2-7; TRBD2 agrees at 7 bases. The length of the CDR3 is 15 residues. In germline, CDR1 is MNHEY, CDR2 SVGEGT. With V trimmed by 4 bases and J by 2 bases, 8 bases remained unmatched. CDR3 DNA: TGTGCCAGCAGTTTTCAGCGGGGTAGCGCCTACGAGCAGTACTTC. Its translation is CASSFQRGSAYEQYF.

This clonotype showed up just once. This chain connects TRBV20-1 to TRBJ2-1; 7 bases are shared with TRBD2. This CDR3 region has 19 residues. V shed 7 bases, J shed 0 bases, and the junction held 21 bases outside the gene matches. Germline lookup yields CDR1 DFQATT and CDR2 SNEGSKA (reference sequence). The CDR3: CSGQDPGLAVSSSYNEQFF. In DNA, the CDR3 is TGCAGTGGCCAGGATCCGGGCCTAGCGGTATCGAGCTCCTACAATGAGCAGTTCTTC.

This clonotype was counted many times. V usage is TRBV28 and J usage is TRBJ1-2, with D possibly TRBD1 on 6 matching bases. The CDR3 runs 12 residues. Deletions cut 6 bases from V and 4 bases from J, with 9 bases between. Germline V gene data show CDR1 as MDHEN and CDR2 as SYDVKM. CDR3 residues: CASSRGFYGYTF. For the CDR3, the DNA is TGTGCCAGCAGCAGGGGATTCTATGGCTACACCTTC.